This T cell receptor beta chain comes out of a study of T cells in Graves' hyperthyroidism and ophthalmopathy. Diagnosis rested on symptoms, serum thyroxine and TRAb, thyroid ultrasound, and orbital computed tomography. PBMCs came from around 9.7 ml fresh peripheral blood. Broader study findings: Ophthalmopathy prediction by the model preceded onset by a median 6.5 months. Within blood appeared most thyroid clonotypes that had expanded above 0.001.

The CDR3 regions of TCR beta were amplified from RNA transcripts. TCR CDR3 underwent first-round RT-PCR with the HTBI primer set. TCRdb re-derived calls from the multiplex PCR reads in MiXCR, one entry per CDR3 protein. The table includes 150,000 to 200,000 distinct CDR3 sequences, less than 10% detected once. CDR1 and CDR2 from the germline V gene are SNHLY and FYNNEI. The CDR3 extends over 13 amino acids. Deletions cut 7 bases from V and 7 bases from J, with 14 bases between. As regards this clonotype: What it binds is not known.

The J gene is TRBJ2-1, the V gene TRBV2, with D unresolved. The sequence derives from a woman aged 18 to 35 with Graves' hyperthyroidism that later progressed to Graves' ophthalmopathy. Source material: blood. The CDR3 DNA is TGTGCCAGCACCATAAGTGGGCTTAATGAGCAGTTCTTC. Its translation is CASTISGLNEQFF.